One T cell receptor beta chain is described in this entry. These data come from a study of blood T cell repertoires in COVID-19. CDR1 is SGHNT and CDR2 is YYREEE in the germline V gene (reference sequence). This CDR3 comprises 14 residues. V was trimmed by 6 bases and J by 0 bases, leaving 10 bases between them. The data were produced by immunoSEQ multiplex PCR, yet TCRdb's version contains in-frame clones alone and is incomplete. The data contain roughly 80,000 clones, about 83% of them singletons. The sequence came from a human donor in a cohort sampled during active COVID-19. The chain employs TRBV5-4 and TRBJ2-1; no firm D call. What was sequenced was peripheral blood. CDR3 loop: CASNARNSYNEQFF. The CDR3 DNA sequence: TGTGCCAGCAACGCCAGAAACTCCTACAATGAGCAGTTCTTC.